The 30 T cell receptor beta chains below come from one sample, sequenced in a study of human T cells and chemical hapten exposure. MiXCR, applied by TCRdb to the 5' RACE reads, yields one record per CDR3 protein. The data contain roughly 110,000 distinct CDR3 sequences, 15% to 20% of them singletons. Total RNA extraction was carried out from unfractionated whole blood. These receptors came from a human donor in good health.

In this sample, this clonotype turned up a few times. The V call is TRBV11-1, the J call TRBJ2-5, with no clear D. The CDR3 consists of 15 residues. With 1 base removed from V and 1 base from J, the gap between germline ends came to 10 bases. Germline CDR1 reads SGHAT; CDR2 reads FQDESV (reference sequence). The CDR3, as DNA: TGTGCCAGCAGCTTAGATGGAGACTCCCAAGAGACCCAGTACTTC. Protein: CASSLDGDSQETQYF.

CDR3 sequence reads: CASSVASALYNEQFF. The CDR3 DNA sequence: TGTGCCAGCAGCGTTGCTAGCGCTCTTTACAATGAGCAGTTCTTC. The rearrangement joins TRBV7-6 to TRBJ2-1; tentatively, D is TRBD2 (6 bases). Trimming took 5 bases from V and 4 from J, leaving 15 bases between them. Germline CDR1 and CDR2: SGHVS and FNYEAQ. The CDR3 sequence is 15 residues long.

This chain joins TRBV5-1 and TRBJ2-7; weak D call: TRBD2 (5 bases). Germline V lookup: CDR1 SGHRS, CDR2 YFSETQ. V gave up 0 bases and J gave up 2 bases, with 9 bases separating them. The CDR3 is 14 residues long. In DNA form, the CDR3 reads TGCGCCAGCAGCTTGGAGAGGGCAGCCTACGAGCAGTACTTC. It specifies CASSLERAAYEQYF.

This clonotype has at least ten counts. The chain carries TRBV7-3 and TRBJ2-5; 16 bases are a match to TRBD2. After removal of 6 bases from V and 4 bases from J, the junction contained 5 bases not matched to a gene. Germline CDR1 SGHTA, CDR2 FQGTGA. This CDR3 region has 16 residues. The CDR3 nucleotides are TGTGCCAGCAGTTTGGGACTAGCGGGAGGGGCAGAGACCCAGTACTTC. Residues: CASSLGLAGGAETQYF.

Only a few counts were recorded for this clonotype. This chain links TRBV3-1 with TRBJ2-5; a weak D match, TRBD1 (5 bases). Germline CDR1 LGHDT, CDR2 YNNKEL (reference sequence). The CDR3 is made up of 15 amino acids. V was pared by 6 bases and J by 2 bases, with 16 bases between. The CDR3 is CASRPAGQRQETQYF. The CDR3 bases are TGTGCCAGCAGACCCGCAGGGCAAAGGCAAGAGACCCAGTACTTC.

This clonotype was found many times. The V and J genes are TRBV7-2 and TRBJ1-5, with D possibly matching TRBD1 (5 bases). V gave up 4 bases and J gave up 7 bases, with 11 bases separating them. This CDR3 comprises 13 residues. The germline V gene encodes CDR1 SGHTA and CDR2 FQGNSA. The CDR3 nucleotides read TGTGCCAGCAGCTCAAATAGGGGACAGCCCCAGCATTTT. It specifies CASSSNRGQPQHF.

A few counts support this clonotype. The chain combines TRBV2 with TRBJ2-3; TRBD2 agrees at 7 bases. Per germline, CDR1 SNHLY and CDR2 FYNNEI. V gave up 9 bases and J gave up 2 bases; unmatched junction bases: 17. This CDR3 spans 17 amino acids. The CDR3 protein is CARTSQLWEGDTDTQYF. The CDR3 DNA reads as TGTGCCAGAACCTCCCAACTCTGGGAGGGAGACACAGATACGCAGTATTTT.

This chain connects TRBV28 to TRBJ1-5, with 8 bases lining up with TRBD1. Germline CDR1 reads MDHEN; CDR2 reads SYDVKM. V gave up 2 bases and J gave up 2 bases; unmatched junction bases: 11. The CDR3 length is 18 residues. CDR3 bases: TGTGCCAGCAGTTTAGGGCAGGGGGCAAGGGGGGGCAATCAGCCCCAGCATTTT. It specifies CASSLGQGARGGNQPQHF.

This clonotype has a handful of counts. This rearrangement joins TRBV5-6 to TRBJ2-1; D remains ambiguous. Trimming shortened V by 2 bases and J by 8 bases, and 5 bases separated the two germline ends. CDR3 length: 11 amino acids. Germline CDR1 is SGHDT and CDR2 is YYEEEE. For the CDR3, the DNA is TGTGCCAGCAGCTTAGCCGATGAGCAGTTCTTC. Translated, it gives CASSLADEQFF.

This clonotype was seen only a few times. The chain links TRBV4-1 to TRBJ2-5, with 14 bases aligning to TRBD2. There are 20 residues in the CDR3. Trimming removed 2 bases from V and 5 bases from J; junction bases left unmatched: 16. CDR1 and CDR2 from the germline V gene are MGHRA and YSYEKL. This CDR3 reads CASSQPRLAGGSAAAETQYF. In nucleotides, the CDR3 is TGCGCCAGCAGCCAACCCCGACTAGCGGGAGGGTCTGCGGCGGCGGAGACCCAGTACTTC.

The chain joins TRBV6-1 to TRBJ2-3; D possibly corresponds to TRBD1 (6 bases). In germline, CDR1 is MNHNS, CDR2 SASEGT. V lost 8 bases, J lost 0 bases, and 12 bases lay in between. This CDR3 has 14 residues. This chain's CDR3 is CASGRRGSTDTQYF. The CDR3 DNA reads TGTGCCAGCGGACGCAGGGGAAGCACAGATACGCAGTATTTT.

V usage is TRBV20-1 and J usage is TRBJ2-3; weak D call: TRBD2 (5 bases). Trimming cost V 4 bases and J 8 bases, with 13 bases left between them. This CDR3 is built from 12 residues. Germline values: CDR1 DFQATT, CDR2 SNEGSKA (reference sequence). CDR3 amino acids: CSATHDGGTQYF. In DNA form, the CDR3 reads TGCAGTGCTACCCACGACGGAGGTACGCAGTATTTT.

V is TRBV7-6 and J is TRBJ1-4; D gene ambiguous. Deletions cut 2 bases from V and 2 bases from J, with 9 bases between. CDR3 length: 15 amino acids. The germline gives CDR1 SGHVS, CDR2 FNYEAQ. The CDR3 loop reads CASSLIERTNEKLFF. The CDR3 DNA reads TGTGCCAGCAGCTTAATTGAGCGGACTAATGAAAAACTGTTTTTT.

This clonotype was observed at least ten times. The genes are TRBV28 and TRBJ1-5, with D perhaps TRBD1 (5 bases). The CDR3 covers 13 residues. Germline loops: CDR1 MDHEN, CDR2 SYDVKM. V was clipped by 7 bases and J by 4 bases, with 11 bases between them. The CDR3 is CASNPRANQPQHF. CDR3 coding DNA: TGTGCCAGCAACCCCAGGGCGAATCAGCCCCAGCATTTT.

The chain combines TRBV3-1 with TRBJ2-7; 7 bases map to TRBD1. CDR3 length equals 13 residues. The V and J ends lost 4 bases and 4 bases, in that order; junction bases with no gene match: 4. Germline CDR1 is LGHDT and CDR2 is YNNKEL (reference sequence). The CDR3 coding sequence is TGTGCCAGCAGCCCCTTCAGGGGGTACGAGCAGTACTTC. Amino acids: CASSPFRGYEQYF.

This sequence joins TRBV6-4 and TRBJ2-3, with TRBD2 as a possible D gene (5 bases). The CDR3 length is 16 residues. CDR1 is MRHNA, CDR2 SNTAGT, per germline. The ends were cut back, 2 bases at V and 0 bases at J, with 12 bases in the middle. The chain's CDR3 is CASSDAERSSTDTQYF. CDR3 sequence (DNA): TGTGCCAGCAGTGACGCCGAGCGGTCAAGCACAGATACGCAGTATTTT.

This clonotype was recorded a few times. The V call is TRBV30, the J call TRBJ1-1, with D possibly matching TRBD1 (5 bases). V was shortened by 0 bases and J by 0 bases, with 8 bases between the two germline ends. This CDR3 is built from 14 residues. Germline CDR1 GTSNPN, CDR2 SVGIG (reference sequence). The CDR3: CAWSVGDLNTEAFF. CDR3 in DNA: TGTGCCTGGAGTGTGGGGGATTTGAACACTGAAGCTTTCTTT.

The chain is built from TRBV7-9 and TRBJ1-1, with D perhaps matching TRBD1 (5 bases). CDR3 length: 15 residues. V was cut by 11 bases and J by 8 bases, with 27 bases left in between. Germline CDR1 and CDR2: SEHNR and FQNEAQ (reference sequence). CDR3 sequence reads: CAEREQPWGPGEAFF. CDR3 in DNA: TGTGCCGAGCGCGAACAGCCGTGGGGTCCAGGGGAAGCTTTCTTT.

The chain has TRBV12-3 or TRBV12-4 and TRBJ1-4; D uncertain. This CDR3 contains 14 residues. The germline V and J ends were trimmed by 6 bases and 2 bases, with 10 bases remaining between them. The DNA for the CDR3 is TGTGCCAGCAGCCCTCTGGTTACTAATGAAAAACTGTTTTTT. Its protein product is CASSPLVTNEKLFF.

This clonotype was observed a handful of times. The chain employs TRBV4-1 and TRBJ2-1; no definite D call. The ends were cut back, 1 base at V and 8 bases at J, with 9 bases in the middle. This CDR3 is built from 13 residues. Germline assignment: CDR1 MGHRA and CDR2 YSYEKL. The CDR3 loop reads CASSQGSNYEQFF. DNA for the CDR3: TGCGCCAGCAGCCAAGGCAGCAACTATGAGCAGTTCTTC.

V usage is TRBV10-3 and J usage is TRBJ2-3; 12 nucleotides agree with TRBD2. CDR3 size: 14 residues. The germline gives CDR1 ENHRY, CDR2 SYGVKD. V lost 11 bases and J lost 9; bases outside the gene matches: 12. The CDR3 DNA sequence: TGTGCCGGAAGATCTAGCGGGAGGGGTCGAACGCAGTATTTT. This sequence encodes CAGRSSGRGRTQYF.

The J gene is TRBJ1-5, the V gene TRBV6-1, with D uncertain. Germline loops: CDR1 MNHNS, CDR2 SASEGT. V lost 8 bases and J lost 3, with 14 bases in between. The CDR3 is made up of 14 amino acids. The CDR3 here is CASVREEPNQPQHF. The CDR3 region has the DNA TGTGCCAGCGTTCGGGAAGAACCCAATCAGCCCCAGCATTTT.

V is TRBV18 and J is TRBJ1-1, with D unresolved. Germline CDR1 is KGHSH and CDR2 is LQKENI. V lost 2 bases, J lost 0 bases, and 13 bases lay in between. This CDR3 comprises 16 residues. The CDR3 nucleotides read TGTGCCAGCTCACCAAGTACGGTCAAGATGAACACTGAAGCTTTCTTT. It yields the protein CASSPSTVKMNTEAFF. Looking up the rest from reference TRBV18 and TRBJ1-1 gives the full variable domain: NAGVMQNPRHLVRRRGQEARLRCSPMKGHSHVYWYRQLPEEGLKFMVYLQKENIIDESGMPKERFSAEFPKEGPSILRIQQVVRGDSAAYFCASSPSTVKMNTEAFFGQGTRLTVV.

The gene calls are TRBV12-3 or TRBV12-4 and TRBJ2-7; D is uncertain. The ends were cut back, 7 bases at V and 1 base at J, with 11 bases in the middle. The length of the CDR3 is 13 residues. DNA for the CDR3: TGTGCCAGCACCCCTGGCAGGTCCTACGAGCAGTACTTC. As protein: CASTPGRSYEQYF.

The chain uses TRBV20-1 and TRBJ2-7; D gene uncertain. V lost 0 bases and J 6 bases, leaving 15 bases between the germline ends. Germline V gives CDR1 DFQATT, CDR2 SNEGSKA (reference sequence). The CDR3 sequence is 14 residues long. The CDR3 sequence is CSARDNVANSEQYF. The CDR3 region has the DNA TGCAGTGCTAGAGATAATGTGGCGAACTCCGAGCAGTACTTC.

V is TRBV3-1 and J is TRBJ1-2, with D unresolved. The CDR3 extends over 17 amino acids. Germline loops: CDR1 LGHDT, CDR2 YNNKEL (reference sequence). Trimming stripped 2 bases from V and 6 bases from J, with 22 bases between. CDR3 sequence (DNA): TGTGCCAGCAGCCAAAGCCACGTTCCGGAACGGGTTAATGGCTACACCTTC. Amino acids: CASSQSHVPERVNGYTF.

The V call is TRBV28, the J call TRBJ1-3, with unresolved D. The CDR3 extends over 11 amino acids. V was shortened by 5 bases and J by 4 bases, with 3 bases between the two germline ends. Germline assignment: CDR1 MDHEN and CDR2 SYDVKM. CDR3 DNA: TGTGCCAGCAGTCAAGGAAACACCATATATTTT. Amino acid sequence: CASSQGNTIYF.

V usage is TRBV6-5 and J usage is TRBJ1-1; D not certain. CDR3 length equals 12 residues. V was cut by 6 bases and J by 1 base, with 6 bases left in between. Per the germline V gene, CDR1 is MNHEY and CDR2 is SVGAGI. The CDR3 protein is CASRRQNTEAFF. In DNA, the CDR3 is TGTGCCAGCAGACGTCAGAACACTGAAGCTTTCTTT.

The chain uses TRBV7-4 and TRBJ1-6; possibly TRBD1 for D (5 bases). The V end was cut by 5 bases, the J end by 10 bases, with 9 bases between. The CDR3 is 12 amino acids. Germline assignment: CDR1 SGHVT and CDR2 SQSDAQ. The CDR3 DNA sequence: TGTGCCAGCAGCCCTGACAGATCACCCCTCCACTTT. The encoded protein is CASSPDRSPLHF.

This rearrangement joins TRBV28 to TRBJ1-1, with 7 bases identical to TRBD1. With V trimmed by 6 bases and J by 0 bases, 10 bases remained unmatched. The length of the CDR3 is 16 residues. CDR1 is MDHEN, CDR2 SYDVKM, per germline. DNA for the CDR3: TGTGCCAGCAGCATAATACAGGGGTCTGTGAACACTGAAGCTTTCTTT. Protein product: CASSIIQGSVNTEAFF.